Listed below are T cell receptor beta chains from one sample, sequenced in a study of vaccination effects on CD4 cells after COVID-19. The repertoire was sequenced with immunoSEQ multiplex PCR; TCRdb's copy has only in-frame clones and lacks some. The sample records over 45,000 clones, about 80% being singletons. Which antigens these TCRs recognize remains unknown. This material consisted of CD4+ T cells from PBMCs cultured without peptide, taken before COVID-19 vaccination. Receptors were obtained from a human donor who received a COVID-19 vaccine. The CDR3 runs from the conserved cysteine through the conserved F or W. The D gene is left open where the match is weak. Size values are once, few and many counts, or a class for expanded clones, and some rows have none.

clone_size: once
d_call: TRBD1
j_call: TRBJ1-1
v_call: TRBV30
cdr3_nt: TGTGCCTGGAAACAGGGGCTGAACACTGAAGCTTTCTTT
cdr3_aa: CAWKQGLNTEAFF

clone_size: .
d_call: .
j_call: TRBJ1-5
v_call: TRBV6-2/TRBV6-3
cdr3_nt: TGTGCCAGCAGCGAGTGGGCCGGGAATCAGCCCCAGCATTTT
cdr3_aa: CASSEWAGNQPQHF

clone_size: .
d_call: .
j_call: TRBJ2-6
v_call: TRBV7-3
cdr3_nt: TGTGCCAGCAGCTCTGGAGGGTTTCTCTCTGGGGCCAACGTCCTGACTTTC
cdr3_aa: CASSSGGFLSGANVLTF

clone_size: .
d_call: .
j_call: TRBJ2-3
v_call: TRBV5-8
cdr3_nt: TGTGCCAGCCCTGGGGATACGCAGTATTTT
cdr3_aa: CASPGDTQYF

clone_size: once
d_call: .
j_call: TRBJ2-2
v_call: TRBV24-1
cdr3_nt: TGTGCCACCAGTGATGTGACTGGGACGGAACCTTTCGGGGAGCTGTTTTTT
cdr3_aa: CATSDVTGTEPFGELFF

clone_size: .
d_call: .
j_call: TRBJ1-6
v_call: TRBV11-3
cdr3_nt: TGTGCCAGCAGCTTTGGGGCGAATTCACCCCTCCACTTT
cdr3_aa: CASSFGANSPLHF

clone_size: once
d_call: TRBD1
j_call: TRBJ2-5
v_call: TRBV5-1
cdr3_nt: TGCGCCAGCAATACAGGGGGCGAAGGGACCCAGTACTTC
cdr3_aa: CASNTGGEGTQYF

clone_size: .
d_call: .
j_call: TRBJ1-2
v_call: TRBV7-2
cdr3_nt: TGTGCCAGCAGCCCCCCAACAGGGAGCTATGGCTACACCTTC
cdr3_aa: CASSPPTGSYGYTF

clone_size: .
d_call: .
j_call: TRBJ2-2
v_call: TRBV3-1/TRBV3-2
cdr3_nt: TGTGCCAGCAGCCAAGGGTCCCAGGGAGGTACCGGGGAGCTGTTTTTT
cdr3_aa: CASSQGSQGGTGELFF

clone_size: .
d_call: TRBD1
j_call: TRBJ1-6
v_call: TRBV27
cdr3_nt: TGTGCCAGCAGTTTATCTGGGACAGTTGCTTCACCCCTCCACTTT
cdr3_aa: CASSLSGTVASPLHF

clone_size: .
d_call: TRBD1
j_call: TRBJ2-1
v_call: TRBV30
cdr3_nt: TGTGCCTGGACCATGGACAGGGTGTTAGGAAATGAGCAGTTCTTC
cdr3_aa: CAWTMDRVLGNEQFF

clone_size: .
d_call: TRBD2
j_call: TRBJ2-3
v_call: TRBV11-2
cdr3_nt: TGTGCGTCGCGGGAGACAGATACGCAGTATTTT
cdr3_aa: CASRETDTQYF

clone_size: .
d_call: .
j_call: TRBJ1-1
v_call: TRBV4-3
cdr3_nt: TGCGCCAGCAGCCAAGATTCAGGTTACGGATCAGCTTTCTTT
cdr3_aa: CASSQDSGYGSAFF

clone_size: .
d_call: TRBD2
j_call: TRBJ2-1
v_call: TRBV5-1
cdr3_nt: TGCGCCAGCAGCTTGGTTCTAGCGGGAAATGAGCAGTTCTTC
cdr3_aa: CASSLVLAGNEQFF

clone_size: .
d_call: .
j_call: TRBJ1-5
v_call: TRBV7-2
cdr3_nt: TGTGCCAGCAGCTTCAGGGCAGGCCCCGATCAGCCCCAGCATTTT
cdr3_aa: CASSFRAGPDQPQHF

clone_size: .
d_call: TRBD1
j_call: TRBJ1-2
v_call: TRBV24-1
cdr3_nt: TGTGCCACCAGGAAAGGACAGGACTATGGCTACACCTTC
cdr3_aa: CATRKGQDYGYTF

clone_size: .
d_call: TRBD2
j_call: TRBJ2-5
v_call: TRBV7-6
cdr3_nt: TGTGCCAGCAGCTTAGGCAGCGGGGGCCCCCAAGAGACCCAGTACTTC
cdr3_aa: CASSLGSGGPQETQYF

clone_size: .
d_call: TRBD2
j_call: TRBJ2-1
v_call: TRBV7-2
cdr3_nt: TGTGCCAGCAGCTTTAGCGGGAACTCCTACAATGAGCAGTTCTTC
cdr3_aa: CASSFSGNSYNEQFF

clone_size: .
d_call: TRBD2
j_call: TRBJ2-3
v_call: TRBV7-8
cdr3_nt: TGTGCCAGCAGCTTGTTGATAGCTAGCGGAGATACGCAGTATTTT
cdr3_aa: CASSLLIASGDTQYF

clone_size: .
d_call: TRBD1
j_call: TRBJ1-1
v_call: TRBV30
cdr3_nt: TGTGCCCGAGGGACAGGGAACACTGAAGCTTTCTTT
cdr3_aa: CARGTGNTEAFF

clone_size: .
d_call: .
j_call: TRBJ1-2
v_call: TRBV15
cdr3_nt: TGTGCCACCAGCAGAGATTTAGTACGGGGGGCGGGGAGTGGCTACACCTTC
cdr3_aa: CATSRDLVRGAGSGYTF

clone_size: .
d_call: .
j_call: TRBJ2-4
v_call: TRBV9
cdr3_nt: TGTGCCAGCAGCCCGGCGGCAGAAGCAAACATTCAGTACTTC
cdr3_aa: CASSPAAEANIQYF

clone_size: .
d_call: .
j_call: TRBJ1-1
v_call: TRBV19
cdr3_nt: TGTGCCAGTAGTGAGACAGGAGCTCAGCCCACTGAAGCTTTCTTT
cdr3_aa: CASSETGAQPTEAFF

clone_size: few
d_call: .
j_call: TRBJ1-4
v_call: TRBV30
cdr3_nt: TGTGCCTGGAGTAAAATGGGAGGTGGAAAACTGTTTTTT
cdr3_aa: CAWSKMGGGKLFF

clone_size: few
d_call: .
j_call: TRBJ1-6
v_call: TRBV2
cdr3_nt: TGTGCCAGCAGAACAGAGAGCTCCTATAATTCACCCCTCCACTTT
cdr3_aa: CASRTESSYNSPLHF

clone_size: once
d_call: .
j_call: TRBJ1-6
v_call: TRBV6-1
cdr3_nt: TGTGCCAGCAGTGAGAAGGGGCGGGGTTCACCCCTCCACTTT
cdr3_aa: CASSEKGRGSPLHF

clone_size: .
d_call: .
j_call: TRBJ1-1
v_call: TRBV30
cdr3_nt: TGTGCCTGGACCCACAGGCCGAACACTGAAGCTTTCTTT
cdr3_aa: CAWTHRPNTEAFF

clone_size: .
d_call: .
j_call: TRBJ1-6
v_call: TRBV15
cdr3_nt: TGTGCCACCAGCAGAGATCGGGCCTCACCCCTCCACTTT
cdr3_aa: CATSRDRASPLHF

clone_size: .
d_call: TRBD2
j_call: TRBJ2-1
v_call: TRBV7-3
cdr3_nt: TGTGCCAGCAGCCCCTTGGGCGGGGGAGGTGAGCAGTTCTTC
cdr3_aa: CASSPLGGGGEQFF

clone_size: .
d_call: .
j_call: TRBJ2-5
v_call: TRBV5-1
cdr3_nt: TGCGCCAGCAGAGAGGGGGATCTTCGAGGGGAGGAGACCCAGTACTTC
cdr3_aa: CASREGDLRGEETQYF

clone_size: .
d_call: TRBD2
j_call: TRBJ2-5
v_call: TRBV9
cdr3_nt: TGTGCCAGCAGCTTCCTCCCGGGACTAGCGGGGGGGTACCAAGAGACCCAGTACTTC
cdr3_aa: CASSFLPGLAGGYQETQYF

clone_size: .
d_call: .
j_call: TRBJ1-2
v_call: TRBV7-9
cdr3_nt: TGTGCCAGCACCTCAGAGGGGGAGGGCTACACCTTC
cdr3_aa: CASTSEGEGYTF

clone_size: .
d_call: .
j_call: TRBJ1-3
v_call: TRBV27
cdr3_nt: TGTGCCAGCACCCTGGGCTATCACTCTGGAAACACCATATATTTT
cdr3_aa: CASTLGYHSGNTIYF

clone_size: few
d_call: .
j_call: TRBJ2-4
v_call: TRBV13
cdr3_nt: TGTGCCAGCACTAGGTGGGTGGCCAAAAACATTCAGTACTTC
cdr3_aa: CASTRWVAKNIQYF

clone_size: .
d_call: .
j_call: TRBJ1-1
v_call: TRBV19
cdr3_nt: TGTGCCAGTAGTATTATGCAGGGTACGACTGAAGCTTTCTTT
cdr3_aa: CASSIMQGTTEAFF

clone_size: .
d_call: .
j_call: TRBJ1-1
v_call: TRBV18
cdr3_nt: TGTGCCAGCTCACCGGGACAGAACACTGAAGCTTTCTTT
cdr3_aa: CASSPGQNTEAFF

clone_size: .
d_call: .
j_call: TRBJ1-4
v_call: TRBV24-1
cdr3_nt: TGTGCCACCAGTGCGGCAGGGAAAGAAAAACTGTTTTTT
cdr3_aa: CATSAAGKEKLFF

clone_size: .
d_call: .
j_call: TRBJ1-6
v_call: TRBV12-3/TRBV12-4
cdr3_nt: TGTGCCAGCAGTTTAGGGAGAGCCCTCCACTTT
cdr3_aa: CASSLGRALHF

clone_size: .
d_call: .
j_call: TRBJ2-1
v_call: TRBV30
cdr3_nt: TGTGCCTGGAGTGTTTTGACCAATGAGCAGTTCTTC
cdr3_aa: CAWSVLTNEQFF

clone_size: .
d_call: .
j_call: TRBJ1-3
v_call: TRBV20-1
cdr3_nt: TGCAGTGCGAAGGCTGGAAACACCATATATTTT
cdr3_aa: CSAKAGNTIYF

clone_size: .
d_call: .
j_call: TRBJ2-2
v_call: TRBV12-5
cdr3_nt: TGTGCTAGTGATGGCAAAGCGAACACCGGGGAGCTGTTTTTT
cdr3_aa: CASDGKANTGELFF

clone_size: .
d_call: .
j_call: TRBJ1-5
v_call: TRBV3-1/TRBV3-2
cdr3_nt: TGTGCCAGCAGCCGAGGGACAAGGGATCAGCCCCAGCATTTT
cdr3_aa: CASSRGTRDQPQHF

clone_size: .
d_call: TRBD1
j_call: TRBJ1-4
v_call: TRBV15
cdr3_nt: TGTGCCACCAGCAGGGGGGGACAGTCAGGTGAAAAACTGTTTTTT
cdr3_aa: CATSRGGQSGEKLFF